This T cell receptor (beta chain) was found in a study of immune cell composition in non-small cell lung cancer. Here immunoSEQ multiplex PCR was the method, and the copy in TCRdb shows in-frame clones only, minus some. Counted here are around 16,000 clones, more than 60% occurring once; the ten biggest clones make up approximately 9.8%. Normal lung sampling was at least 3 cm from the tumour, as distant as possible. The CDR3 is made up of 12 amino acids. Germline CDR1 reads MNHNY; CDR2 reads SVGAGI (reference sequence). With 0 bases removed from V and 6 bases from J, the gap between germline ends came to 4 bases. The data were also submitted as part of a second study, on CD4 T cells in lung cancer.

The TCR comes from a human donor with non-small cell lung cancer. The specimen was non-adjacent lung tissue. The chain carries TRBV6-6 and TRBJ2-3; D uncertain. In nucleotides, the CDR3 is TGTGCCAGCAGTTACTCGAAGGATACGCAGTATTTT. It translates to CASSYSKDTQYF.